The next 5 T cell receptor beta chains were all read from a single sample in a study of T cell changes during pregnancy in multiple sclerosis (dated by TCRdb to between 2018 and 2020). Library preparation used the immunoSEQ multiplex PCR assay. Drawn from immuneACCESS, this table holds only the in-frame rearrangements with V and J called that TCRdb kept. Clones are partly lost; checked studies trace under half to an unresolved V gene and leave the rest unexplained. The sample table contains about 36,000 clones; only one count was recorded for around 93% of them. The top ten clones comprise roughly 0.4% of the sample. Here the sequenced sample was CD4+ T cells from peripheral blood mononuclear cells, taken in the first trimester of pregnancy. The source is a female donor with multiple sclerosis, enrolled in a pregnancy study.

The chain has TRBV7-2 and TRBJ2-1, with 13 bases lining up with TRBD2. Germline trimming cut 5 bases from V and 5 bases from J; bases unmatched to any gene: 3. The CDR3 consists of 15 residues. Germline CDR1 reads SGHTA; CDR2 reads FQGNSA. The CDR3 DNA sequence: TGTGCCAGCAGCACGGGACTAGCGGGGAACAATGAGCAGTTCTTC. Translated: CASSTGLAGNNEQFF.

The chain couples TRBV30 to TRBJ1-2; 8 nucleotides match TRBD1. CDR3 length: 12 amino acids. The germline V gene encodes CDR1 GTSNPN and CDR2 SVGIG (reference sequence). V shed 5 bases, J shed 7 bases, and the junction held 6 bases outside the gene matches. CDR3 region: CAWSHDRGGYTF. The DNA for the CDR3 is TGTGCCTGGTCACACGACAGGGGTGGCTACACCTTC.

The chain carries TRBV4-1 and TRBJ2-2, with 9 bases that match TRBD2. J was trimmed by 6 bases and V by 1 base; bases with no gene match: 6. The CDR3 runs to 16 residues. Germline values: CDR1 MGHRA, CDR2 YSYEKL. CDR3 protein: CASSQGGGRAPGELFF. CDR3 coding DNA: TGCGCCAGCAGCCAAGGGGGCGGGAGGGCCCCCGGGGAGCTGTTTTTT.

V usage is TRBV5-1 and J usage is TRBJ1-1; D is perhaps TRBD1 (5 bases). CDR3 length equals 14 residues. Germline values: CDR1 SGHRS, CDR2 YFSETQ. The V end lost 3 bases, the J end lost 0 bases, and 9 bases lay between the germline ends. The CDR3: CASSSRTLNTEAFF. CDR3 nucleotides: TGCGCCAGCAGCTCGAGGACATTGAACACTGAAGCTTTCTTT.

The J gene is TRBJ2-7, the V gene TRBV14, with D tentatively TRBD2 (5 bases). This CDR3 region has 16 residues. V lost 0 bases, J lost 3 bases, and 15 bases lay in between. The germline V gene has CDR1 SGHDN and CDR2 FVKESK. For the CDR3, the DNA is TGTGCCAGCAGCCAAGATTTCGGATCGGAGGTCTACGAGCAGTACTTC. Its translation: CASSQDFGSEVYEQYF. Variable domain in full (rest from reference TRBV14 and TRBJ2-7): EAGVTQFPSHSVIEKGQTVTLRCDPISGHDNLYWYRRVMGKEIKFLLHFVKESKQDESGMPNNRFLAERTGGTYSTLKVQPAELEDSGVYFCASSQDFGSEVYEQYFGPGTRLTVT.